This TCR beta chain comes out of a study of metastatic and nonmetastatic thyroid tumors. This clone showed up many times. None of the patients had undergone any treatment ahead of thyroid surgery. Trimming removed 0 bases at V and 0 bases at J, with 7 bases between. The CDR3 loop spans 15 amino acids. Germline V gene lookup returns CDR1 SGHRS and CDR2 YFSETQ. Using MiXCR, TCRdb re-called clones from the PCR reads. Of about 45,000 clones listed, 4% to 5% are singletons. The TCR originated in a female donor with papillary thyroid cancer or a benign thyroid nodule (not recorded which). Some clones in this sample may be carry-over from other donors' samples. What was sequenced was blood. This chain links TRBV5-1 with TRBJ1-3; D gene unclear. The DNA of the CDR3 is TGCGCCAGCAGCTTGGGGGATTTCTCTGGAAACACCATATATTTT. Its translation: CASSLGDFSGNTIYF. Full variable domain (remainder filled in from reference TRBV5-1 and TRBJ1-3): KAGVTQTPRYLIKTRGQQVTLSCSPISGHRSVSWYQQTPGQGLQFLFEYFSETQRNKGNFPGRFSGRQFSNSRSEMNVSTLELGDSALYLCASSLGDFSGNTIYFGEGSWLTVV.